The 9 T cell receptor beta chains below come from one sample, sequenced in a study of T cell responses to AZD1222 COVID-19 vaccine. The protocol was immunoSEQ multiplex PCR, while the TCRdb copy is restricted to in-frame clones and leaves out a portion. The sample records around 260,000 clones, 93% being singletons. The source material was peripheral blood, sampled on day 0 of AZD1222 vaccination. All receptors come from an adult in good health.

This clone appeared once. The CDR3 coding sequence is TGTGCCACCAGCAGAGATCCAATACAGGGGGCTGGCGGCTACACCTTC. Protein product: CATSRDPIQGAGGYTF. V gene TRBV15 combines with J gene TRBJ1-2; 9 nucleotides line up with TRBD1. The CDR3 sequence is 16 residues long. Germline CDR1 and CDR2: LNHNV and YYDKDF (reference sequence). J lost 8 bases, V lost 0 bases, and 10 bases had no gene match. Together with reference TRBV15 and TRBJ1-2, the CDR3 gives the full variable domain: DAMVIQNPRYQVTQFGKPVTLSCSQTLNHNVMYWYQQKSSQAPKLLFHYYDKDFNNEADTPDNFQSRRPNTSFCFLDIRSPGLGDTAMYLCATSRDPIQGAGGYTFGSGTRLTVV.

This clone has only one observation. The rearrangement joins TRBV18 to TRBJ1-1, with 8 bases matching TRBD1. The CDR3 sequence is 14 residues long. Trimming at V came to 4 bases and at J to 1 base, leaving 2 bases not matched to a gene. Germline assignment: CDR1 KGHSH and CDR2 LQKENI. The CDR3 is CASSQQGANTEAFF. CDR3 DNA: TGTGCCAGCTCACAGCAGGGGGCGAACACTGAAGCTTTCTTT.

The gene calls are TRBV3-1 (or the pseudogene TRBV3-2) and TRBJ2-7; TRBD1 matches 9 bases. V trimming: 4 bases; J trimming: 3 bases; junction bases outside the gene matches: 4. The CDR3 has 14 amino acids. Germline V gene data show CDR1 as LGHDT and CDR2 as YNNKEL (reference sequence). CDR3 in amino acids: CASSPDRGGYEQYF. For the CDR3, the DNA is TGTGCCAGCAGCCCCGACAGGGGGGGCTACGAGCAGTACTTC.

The chain couples TRBV4-3 to TRBJ2-3; TRBD2 matches at 11 bases. CDR3 length: 16 amino acids. CDR1 is LGHNA and CDR2 is YSLEER in the germline V gene. V lost 0 bases to trimming and J lost 3 bases; unmatched junction nucleotides: 2. CDR3 amino acids: CASSQERTSGTDTQYF. The DNA for the CDR3 is TGCGCCAGCAGCCAAGAGCGGACTAGCGGGACAGATACGCAGTATTTT.

This chain links TRBV6-5 with TRBJ2-7, with D uncertain. CDR3 length equals 13 residues. The V gene's germline CDR1 is MNHEY and CDR2 SVGAGI. The V end was cut by 0 bases, the J end by 3 bases, with 6 bases between. This CDR3 reads CASSYSPIYEQYF. CDR3 sequence (DNA): TGTGCCAGCAGTTACTCCCCCATCTACGAGCAGTACTTC.

This chain links TRBV28 with TRBJ2-3; 8 bases match TRBD2. This CDR3 is built from 18 residues. The germline CDR1 and CDR2 sequences are MDHEN and SYDVKM. Trimming at V came to 5 bases and at J to 1 base, leaving 14 bases not matched to a gene. The CDR3 DNA follows: TGTGCCAGCAGTGCGCCGGGGGGGCTTTTCTCGGGCACAGATACGCAGTATTTT. Its translation: CASSAPGGLFSGTDTQYF. The full variable domain, its missing parts supplied by reference TRBV28 and TRBJ2-3, is DVKVTQSSRYLVKRTGEKVFLECVQDMDHENMFWYRQDPGLGLRLIYFSYDVKMKEKGDIPEGYSVSREKKERFSLILESASTNQTSMYLCASSAPGGLFSGTDTQYFGPGTRLTVL.

V is TRBV6-2 or TRBV6-3 and J is TRBJ1-2; D gene uncertain. Germline V gene data show CDR1 as MNHEY and CDR2 as SVGEGT. The CDR3 is made up of 11 amino acids. Between the trimmed V and J ends, which lost 5 bases and 8 bases, there was a span of 9 bases. The CDR3 region is CASSNRYGYTF. CDR3 in DNA: TGTGCCAGCAGTAATCGGTACGGCTACACCTTC.

This clone turned up a few times. The rearrangement links TRBV6-2 or TRBV6-3 to TRBJ2-7; TRBD1 matches at 8 bases. This CDR3 has 17 amino acids. Germline CDR1 and CDR2: MNHEY and SVGEGT. The trim removed 4 bases at V and 4 bases at J, leaving 15 bases unmatched. This chain's CDR3 is CASSSLPDRVFRYEQYF. The CDR3 DNA sequence: TGTGCCAGCAGTTCCCTCCCGGACAGGGTATTTCGGTACGAGCAGTACTTC.

This clone was found once. The chain recombines TRBV2 with TRBJ2-2, with D possibly being TRBD1 or TRBD2 (5 bases each). The CDR3 is 11 residues long. The germline gives CDR1 SNHLY, CDR2 FYNNEI. V lost 8 bases and J 6 bases, leaving 7 bases between the germline ends. The CDR3 loop is CASGGPGELFF. In DNA form, the CDR3 reads TGTGCCAGCGGGGGACCCGGGGAGCTGTTTTTT.